Given below is one T cell receptor beta chain in context. The data derive from a study of blood T cell repertoires in COVID-19. For the study at large: The United States, Italy and Spain supplied acute and convalescent COVID-19 samples.

The CDR3 sequence is 17 residues long. Germline V gene sequence: CDR1 MDHEN, CDR2 SYDVKM. The junction had 18 bases not matched to a gene; V was cut back by 11 bases and J by 2 bases. Source study methods: Amplification from reference gene primers served as the basis for estimated nucleated cell counts. Method: immunoSEQ multiplex PCR; TCRdb's copy keeps in-frame clones and lacks some. The DNA was the basis for D and trimming; V, J and clone size are from that table. The sample includes 130,000 to 150,000 clones, less than 80% of them seen just once. The sequence came from a man aged 60-69 years with acute or convalescent COVID-19. The sequenced sample consisted of peripheral blood. V is TRBV28 and J is TRBJ1-1, with 9 bases identical to TRBD1. Here the CDR3 DNA reads TGTGCCTCTAAAACAGGGGGCAGGGTGTTGGGTAACACTGAAGCTTTCTTT. This translates into CASKTGGRVLGNTEAFF.